This TCR beta chain comes out of a study of CD8 T cells in Susac syndrome. TCR beta from blood CD8+ and CD4+ T cells was sequenced. Germline V CDR1 and CDR2: MNHNS, SASEGT. V was clipped by 3 bases and J by 3 bases, with 9 bases between them. This CDR3 spans 13 amino acids. The authors reverse transcribed roughly 0.5 to 1 ug RNA with random hexamers. TCRdb independently ran MiXCR on the immunoSEQ multiplex PCR reads; one entry per CDR3 protein. Of more than 120,000 distinct CDR3 sequences in the sample, approximately 94% were seen once. The source of this sequence is a human donor in good health. This chain uses TRBV6-1 with TRBJ2-7; D perhaps matches TRBD1 (6 bases). Sequencing used CD4+ T cells from PBMCs. For the CDR3, the DNA is TGTGCCAGCAGTGAGCAGGGGTTCTACGAGCAGTACTTC. Translated, it gives CASSEQGFYEQYF.